In this sample, the clone carrying this T cell receptor beta chain turned up a few times. The antigen remains unidentified. Trimming left V 7 bases short and J 0 bases short, with 6 bases between. The CDR3 has 12 amino acids. Germline CDR1 is MDHEN and CDR2 is SYDVKM. A multiplex PCR was run with 60 Vbeta primers and 13 Jbeta primers. Only in-frame clones appear in the TCRdb table, and some are missing; sequencing was by immunoSEQ multiplex PCR. The profile shows about 82,000 clones, over 9.5% of them singletons. The data are from a study of cytomegalovirus exposure and HLA in healthy donors. Study-wide results and limits: Overall, around 160 TCR beta chains were annotated as cytomegalovirus-associated. Later analysis demonstrated an association between a missense DCLRE1C variant and TCR beta V- and J-gene trimming. In an earlier analysis, most TCR beta V segments were productive about 87% or about 30% of the time. Sequencing likely caused a cluster of highly shared sequence variants.

V is TRBV28 and J is TRBJ1-2; D is ambiguous. The sequencing input was PBMCs. This receptor was obtained from a man in his sixties in good health and CMV-seropositive. The CDR3 nucleotides are TGTGCCAGCACAGTGCCTAACTATGGCTACACCTTC. Its translation is CASTVPNYGYTF.